These 18 T cell receptor beta chains were sequenced from one sample in a study of shared clonotypes between healthy human individuals. The table came from immunoSEQ multiplex PCR; TCRdb's copy has only in-frame clones and leaves some out. The table lists some 1.4 million clones, over 95% of them singletons. Sample: naive CD4+ T cells sorted from blood. Specified subset: CD45RA+ positively selected. Every receptor here comes from a man in his thirties or forties in good health.

The V and J genes are TRBV5-1 and TRBJ2-5; 8 nucleotides align to TRBD2. V gave up 0 bases and J gave up 4 bases; unmatched junction bases: 8. Germline V gives CDR1 SGHRS, CDR2 YFSETQ. This CDR3 has 16 residues. In DNA form, the CDR3 reads TGCGCCAGCAGCTTGGAAGCAGCGGGAGTCGCAGAGACCCAGTACTTC. It codes for CASSLEAAGVAETQYF. The variable domain in full, completed from reference TRBV5-1 and TRBJ2-5, reads KAGVTQTPRYLIKTRGQQVTLSCSPISGHRSVSWYQQTPGQGLQFLFEYFSETQRNKGNFPGRFSGRQFSNSRSEMNVSTLELGDSALYLCASSLEAAGVAETQYFGPGTRLLVL.

For this clone: Its ends do not fully match the called genes, so a read error is possible. V gene TRBV11-2 combines with J gene TRBJ2-1; TRBD2 is a possible D gene (6 bases). Germline-derived CDR1 and CDR2 are SGHAT and FQNNGV. This CDR3 region has 15 residues. CDR3 amino acids: CASSLEAGPYSEQFF. CDR3 DNA: TGTGCCAGCAGCTTAGAGGCGGGACCGTACAGTGAGCAGTTCTTC.

This sequence joins TRBV28 and TRBJ2-1; D uncertain. This CDR3 is built from 12 residues. Trimming removed 2 bases from V and 8 bases from J, with 7 bases in between. Germline lookup yields CDR1 MDHEN and CDR2 SYDVKM. This CDR3 is CASSLGYHEQFF. CDR3 DNA: TGTGCCAGCAGTTTAGGTTACCATGAGCAGTTCTTC. The complete variable domain, with remaining parts taken from reference TRBV28 and TRBJ2-1, reads DVKVTQSSRYLVKRTGEKVFLECVQDMDHENMFWYRQDPGLGLRLIYFSYDVKMKEKGDIPEGYSVSREKKERFSLILESASTNQTSMYLCASSLGYHEQFFGPGTRLTVL.

This chain links TRBV2 with TRBJ2-7, with 8 bases identical to TRBD1. Germline V CDR1 and CDR2: SNHLY, FYNNEI. This CDR3 spans 14 amino acids. V shed 6 bases, J shed 2 bases, and the junction held 6 bases outside the gene matches. The CDR3 nucleotides read TGTGCCAGCAGGGCGACAGGGGCGACCTACGAGCAGTACTTC. Its protein product is CASRATGATYEQYF.

The chain employs TRBV28 and TRBJ2-3, with a possible D match to TRBD2 (5 bases). Deletions cut 5 bases from V and 3 bases from J, with 21 bases between. CDR1 MDHEN and CDR2 SYDVKM come from the germline V gene. The CDR3 has 17 residues. The CDR3 reads CASSATRTPRRTDTQYF. CDR3 DNA: TGTGCCAGCAGTGCGACAAGAACCCCTAGGAGGACAGATACGCAGTATTTT.

The V and J genes are TRBV7-9 and TRBJ2-1; TRBD1 or TRBD2 may be the D gene (5 bases each). The V end was cut by 5 bases, the J end by 3 bases, with 20 bases between. Germline V gives CDR1 SEHNR, CDR2 FQNEAQ (reference sequence). The CDR3 is made up of 17 amino acids. The CDR3 nucleotides read TGTGCCAGCAGCCCCCGGGGCCTCTCCGGACGCTACAATGAGCAGTTCTTC. Translation: CASSPRGLSGRYNEQFF.

The V call is TRBV30, the J call TRBJ1-5; no clear D. V was clipped by 4 bases and J by 0 bases, with 13 bases between them. Germline lookup yields CDR1 GTSNPN and CDR2 SVGIG (reference sequence). The length of the CDR3 is 15 residues. The CDR3 protein is CAWTADGYSNQPQHF. The CDR3 DNA sequence: TGTGCCTGGACCGCCGACGGATATAGCAATCAGCCCCAGCATTTT.

The genes are TRBV5-4 and TRBJ2-4; 7 nucleotides align to TRBD1. CDR3 length: 14 residues. With V trimmed by 1 base and J by 2 bases, 0 bases remained unmatched. Germline CDR1 is SGHNT and CDR2 is YYREEE (reference sequence). CDR3 nucleotide sequence: TGTGCCAGCAGCTTGAGGGGGCCCAAAAACATTCAGTACTTC. It translates to CASSLRGPKNIQYF.

The J gene is TRBJ2-4, the V gene TRBV5-8, with a possible D match to TRBD2 (6 bases). This CDR3 has 15 amino acids. Germline V CDR1 and CDR2: SGHTS, YDEGEE. The ends were cut back, 4 bases at V and 0 bases at J, with 11 bases in the middle. In nucleotides, the CDR3 is TGTGCCAGCAGCCCCTGGGGGGTAGCCAAAAACATTCAGTACTTC. Amino acids: CASSPWGVAKNIQYF.

This chain connects TRBV28 to TRBJ2-7, with unresolved D. From germline, CDR1 is MDHEN and CDR2 SYDVKM. Trimming took 7 bases from V and 1 from J, leaving 14 bases between them. The CDR3 has 14 residues. The CDR3 here is CASKRADSSYEQYF. Written as DNA, the CDR3 is TGTGCCAGCAAGCGAGCTGACTCATCCTACGAGCAGTACTTC.

V is TRBV27 and J is TRBJ2-7, with D possibly called TRBD1 or TRBD2 (5 bases each). The CDR3 extends over 16 amino acids. Trimming removed 4 bases from V and 4 bases from J, with 20 bases in between. Germline V lookup: CDR1 MNHEY, CDR2 SMNVEV (reference sequence). For the CDR3, the DNA is TGTGCCAGCAGTTCCTATCGGGACCCCACACGGTACGAGCAGTACTTC. Protein product: CASSSYRDPTRYEQYF.

The chain employs TRBV6-5 and TRBJ2-1; 7 bases align to TRBD1. There are 15 residues in the CDR3. J gave up 7 bases and V 4 bases, and 10 bases lay outside the gene matches. The germline V gene encodes CDR1 MNHEY and CDR2 SVGAGI. The CDR3 coding sequence is TGTGCCAGCAGTTCCGCAGAGGGGGCAAGGAATGAGCAGTTCTTC. It yields the protein CASSSAEGARNEQFF.

In the case of this clone: The sample contains more than one DNA sequence encoding this CDR3. The chain joins TRBV5-1 to TRBJ1-4; D is unclear. This CDR3 comprises 14 residues. CDR1 and CDR2 (germline): SGHRS, YFSETQ. The V gene lost 4 bases and the J gene lost 4 bases, with 11 bases spanning the gap. The CDR3 nucleotides are TGCGCCAGCAGCCTCAGGACGGTTAATGAAAAACTGTTTTTT. It codes for CASSLRTVNEKLFF.

V and J are TRBV7-9 and TRBJ2-1; TRBD2 aligns across 11 bases. With 1 base clipped from V and 9 bases from J, the junction kept 8 bases outside the gene matches. The germline gives CDR1 SEHNR, CDR2 FQNEAQ (reference sequence). The CDR3 contains 16 residues. The CDR3 nucleotides read TGTGCCAGCAGCTTAGGTCTAGCGGGAGGTTCTGGTGAGCAGTTCTTC. This translates into CASSLGLAGGSGEQFF.

The chain uses TRBV30 and TRBJ2-7; D gene ambiguous. Germline lookup yields CDR1 GTSNPN and CDR2 SVGIG (reference sequence). The CDR3 contains 13 residues. Deletions cut 2 bases from V and 7 bases from J, with 15 bases between. CDR3 in DNA: TGTGCCTGGAGTCGGGTTCCCTCTAGTGAGCAGTACTTC. Translation gives CAWSRVPSSEQYF.

This chain connects TRBV7-8 to TRBJ2-7; a weak D match, TRBD1 (5 bases). The CDR3 has 13 amino acids. Trimming pared 6 bases from V and 2 bases from J, leaving 11 bases between. Germline-derived CDR1 and CDR2 are SGHVS and FQNEAQ. This CDR3 is CASRSDKTYEQYF. CDR3 sequence (DNA): TGTGCCAGCAGATCGGACAAGACCTACGAGCAGTACTTC.

This clone has a single count. The gene calls are TRBV6-1 and TRBJ1-2; 8 bases map to TRBD1. Germline CDR1 reads MNHNS; CDR2 reads SASEGT. CDR3 length: 14 amino acids. With 3 bases clipped from V and 5 bases from J, the junction kept 5 bases outside the gene matches. CDR3 DNA sequence: TGTGCCAGCAGTGAGTTGGGGACAGGTTATGGCTACACCTTC. Its translation: CASSELGTGYGYTF.

The V and J genes are TRBV30 and TRBJ1-5, with a weak D call TRBD1 (6 bases). Germline V gene lookup returns CDR1 GTSNPN and CDR2 SVGIG (reference sequence). CDR3 length: 15 amino acids. The germline V and J ends were trimmed by 3 bases and 8 bases, with 20 bases remaining between them. The CDR3 DNA is TGTGCCTGGAGCCATAAACAGGGATGGATAGAGCCCCAGCATTTT. Amino acids: CAWSHKQGWIEPQHF.